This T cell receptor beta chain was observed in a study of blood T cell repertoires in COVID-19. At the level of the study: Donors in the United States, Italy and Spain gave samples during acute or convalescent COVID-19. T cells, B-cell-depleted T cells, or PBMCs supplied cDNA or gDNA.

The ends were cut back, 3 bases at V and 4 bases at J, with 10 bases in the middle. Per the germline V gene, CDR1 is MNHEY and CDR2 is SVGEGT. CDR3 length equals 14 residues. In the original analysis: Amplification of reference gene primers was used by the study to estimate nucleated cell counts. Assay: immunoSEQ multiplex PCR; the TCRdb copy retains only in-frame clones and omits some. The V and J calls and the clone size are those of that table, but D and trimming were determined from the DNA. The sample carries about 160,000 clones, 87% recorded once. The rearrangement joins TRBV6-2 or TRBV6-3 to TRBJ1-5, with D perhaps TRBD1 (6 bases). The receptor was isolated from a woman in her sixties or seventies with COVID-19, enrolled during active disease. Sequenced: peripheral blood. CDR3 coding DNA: TGTGCCAGCAGTTATAGAGGGACAAATCAGCCCCAGCATTTT. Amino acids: CASSYRGTNQPQHF.